The 12 T cell receptor beta chains below all came from one sample that was sequenced in a study of vaccination effects on CD4 cells after COVID-19. TCRdb's table, derived via immunoSEQ multiplex PCR, lists solely in-frame clones and lacks some. The table includes more than 25,000 clones, around 85% detected once. Their antigen targets remain unknown. ViraFEST expansion of antigen-specific CD4+ T cells with viral peptide pools preceded sequencing. Scientists isolated CD4+ T cells after a roughly nine-day culture period ended. Everyone in the study got two shots of either the BNT162b2 or mRNA-1273 vaccine. This material consisted of CD4+ T cells from PBMCs cultured with SARS-CoV-2 spike peptides, taken after COVID-19 vaccination. The receptors derive from a human donor who received a COVID-19 vaccine. Some clones in this sample may be carry-over from other donors' samples.

This chain connects TRBV6-5 to TRBJ2-5, with 11 positions matching TRBD2. The CDR3 consists of 14 residues. V lost 8 bases to trimming and J lost 6 bases; unmatched junction nucleotides: 8. The germline V gene encodes CDR1 MNHEY and CDR2 SVGAGI. CDR3 sequence (DNA): TGTGCCAGCTCTATAGCGGGGGGGCCCAAGACCCAGTACTTC. This translates into CASSIAGGPKTQYF.

The genes are TRBV6-1 and TRBJ1-2; D may be TRBD1 (5 bases). V lost 10 bases to trimming and J lost 5 bases, with 20 bases between them. Looked up from germline, CDR1 is MNHNS and CDR2 is SASEGT. This CDR3 spans 14 amino acids. Here the CDR3 DNA reads TGTGCCACTGTAAACTCTGGGACCACGTATGGCTACACCTTC. Translation: CATVNSGTTYGYTF.

CDR3 coding DNA: TGTGCCAGCAGCCCCTCGTCTTATAGCGAGCAGTACGTC. As protein: CASSPSSYSEQYV. The genes are TRBV14 and TRBJ2-7; D unresolved. V dropped 4 bases and J dropped 6 bases, with 13 bases sitting between them. The CDR3 spans 13 residues. Per germline, CDR1 SGHDN and CDR2 FVKESK.

The chain has TRBV24-1 and TRBJ2-3; maybe TRBD2 (6 bases). Germline lookup yields CDR1 KGHDR and CDR2 SFDVKD. This CDR3 spans 15 amino acids. Trimming shortened V by 0 bases and J by 3 bases, and 9 bases separated the two germline ends. This CDR3 reads CATSDLVRGTDTQYF. The DNA for the CDR3 is TGTGCCACCAGTGATTTGGTCCGGGGGACAGATACGCAGTATTTT.

This clone was detected only once. The V and J genes are TRBV25-1 and TRBJ1-4, with D unclear. Germline V CDR1 and CDR2: MGHDK, SYGVNS. The CDR3 runs to 14 residues. The germline V and J ends were trimmed by 1 base and 8 bases, with 11 bases remaining between them. The CDR3 DNA follows: TGTGCCAGCAGTGAATTCGGCAAATCGGAAAAACTGTTTTTT. Encoded protein: CASSEFGKSEKLFF.

V and J are TRBV21-1 and TRBJ2-3; the table's TRBD1 call for D was not verified on the DNA. TRBV21-1 is a documented pseudogene. The CDR3 length is 15 residues. CDR3 amino acids: CASSNRTASTDTQYF. CDR3 nucleotide sequence: TGTGCCAGCAGCAACAGGACAGCTAGCACAGATACGCAGTATTTT.

The rearrangement links TRBV6-5 to TRBJ2-3, with a possible D match to TRBD1 (5 bases). Germline V gene sequence: CDR1 MNHEY, CDR2 SVGAGI. V was clipped by 7 bases and J by 0 bases, with 11 bases between them. The CDR3 is made up of 14 amino acids. CDR3 nucleotides: TGTGCCAGCATGGGTCGGACAAGCACAGATACGCAGTATTTT. Amino acids: CASMGRTSTDTQYF.

The V gene is TRBV5-5, the J gene TRBJ1-2; D is uncertain. Trimming stripped 4 bases from V and 4 bases from J, with 20 bases between. In germline, CDR1 is SGHKS, CDR2 YYEKEE (reference sequence). The CDR3 covers 16 residues. The CDR3, as DNA: TGTGCCAGCAGCCAGATACCCACTACGCAGCGCTATGGCTACACCTTC. Its translation is CASSQIPTTQRYGYTF.

The gene calls are TRBV18 and TRBJ2-3, with 11 nucleotides matching TRBD2. The germline CDR1 and CDR2 sequences are KGHSH and LQKENI. This CDR3 is built from 16 residues. Germline trimming cut 4 bases from V and 3 bases from J; bases unmatched to any gene: 6. The CDR3, as DNA: TGTGCCAGCTCACAGGCCGGGACTAGCGGAACAGATACGCAGTATTTT. As protein: CASSQAGTSGTDTQYF.

V gene TRBV5-1 combines with J gene TRBJ2-1; D remains ambiguous. The CDR3 length is 12 residues. CDR1 is SGHRS, CDR2 YFSETQ, per germline. V gave up 0 bases and J gave up 10 bases, with 8 bases separating them. This CDR3 reads CASSLAGREQFF. The CDR3 coding sequence is TGCGCCAGCAGCTTGGCAGGTCGGGAGCAGTTCTTC.

This clone has only a few counts. The genes are TRBV9 and TRBJ2-6; no clear D. Germline CDR1 is SGDLS and CDR2 is YYNGEE. This CDR3 has 15 residues. Trimming left V 0 bases short and J 4 bases short, with 8 bases between. CDR3 bases: TGTGCCAGCAGCGTAGTGGGTGAAGGGGCCAACGTCCTGACTTTC. Translation: CASSVVGEGANVLTF. Full variable domain (remainder filled in from reference TRBV9 and TRBJ2-6): DSGVTQTPKHLITATGQRVTLRCSPRSGDLSVYWYQQSLDQGLQFLIQYYNGEERAKGNILERFSAQQFPDLHSELNLSSLELGDSALYFCASSVVGEGANVLTFGAGSRLTVL.

This clone was seen a single time. This sequence joins TRBV7-9 and TRBJ2-2; tentative D call: TRBD2 (5 bases). The CDR3 totals 13 residues. Germline CDR1 and CDR2: SEHNR and FQNEAQ (reference sequence). Trimming took 5 bases from V and 7 from J, leaving 11 bases between them. The CDR3 sequence is CASSVVGDGELFF. The CDR3 coding sequence is TGTGCCAGCAGCGTAGTCGGGGACGGGGAGCTGTTTTTT.